A selection of T cell receptor beta chains follows, all from one sample in a study of response to subunit inactivated influenza vaccine. TCRdb used MiXCR to reprocess the RT-PCR reads, holding one entry per CDR3 protein. Here the sample spans 560,000 or so distinct CDR3 sequences, 6% to 9% being singletons. The source was PBMCs from blood, collected around 25 months after vaccination. The receptors originated from a man in his fifties or sixties who received an inactivated influenza vaccine. Each CDR3 is given with its conserved first and last residue. A D gene is named only where the DNA matches it firmly. Clone size, where shown, is once, few, many, or a class for clones that have expanded.

j_call	d_call	v_call	clone_size	cdr3_aa	cdr3_nt
TRBJ1-2	TRBD1	TRBV7-6	many	CASSLGTGGNGYTF	TGTGCCAGCAGCTTAGGGACAGGGGGAAATGGCTACACCTTC
TRBJ1-2	TRBD1	TRBV4-1	few	CASSQVGYRGEKYDYGYTF	TGCGCCAGCAGCCAAGTTGGTTACAGGGGGGAAAAGTATGACTATGGCTACACCTTC
TRBJ2-1	NA	TRBV4-3	many	CASSKGVGAAEQFF	TGCGCCAGCAGCAAAGGAGTTGGTGCCGCTGAGCAGTTCTTC
TRBJ2-7	TRBD2	TRBV20-1	NA	CSARPLREVSYEQYF	TGCAGTGCTAGGCCGTTGCGGGAGGTCTCCTACGAGCAGTACTTC
TRBJ1-1	TRBD1	TRBV11-2	many	CASSAGGGSRRAEAFF	TGTGCCAGCAGCGCAGGGGGAGGCAGCCGTAGGGCTGAAGCTTTCTTT
TRBJ2-4	NA	TRBV14	many	CASSQDYGIQYF	TGTGCCAGCAGCCAAGATTACGGCATTCAGTACTTC
TRBJ1-2	NA	TRBV12-3/TRBV12-4	NA	CASSLGYSRSYGYTF	TGTGCCAGCAGTTTAGGGTACTCTCGGAGCTATGGCTACACCTTC
TRBJ2-2	TRBD1	TRBV24-1	many	CATSDSQGKVISGELFF	TGTGCCACCAGTGATTCACAGGGGAAAGTCATAAGCGGGGAGCTGTTTTTT
TRBJ2-2	TRBD1	TRBV5-1	many	CASSPGQLHGELFF	TGCGCCAGCAGCCCGGGACAGTTGCACGGGGAGCTGTTTTTT
TRBJ1-1	TRBD1	TRBV10-3	NA	CAIRRDRDLNTEAFF	TGTGCCATCAGGAGGGACAGGGATTTGAACACTGAAGCTTTCTTT
TRBJ2-1	TRBD1	TRBV5-4	NA	CASSFSGDRYNEQFF	TGTGCCAGCAGCTTTTCCGGGGACAGGTACAATGAGCAGTTCTTC
TRBJ2-1	TRBD2	TRBV29-1	many	CSVFLAGGPGNEQFF	TGCAGCGTTTTTTTAGCGGGAGGGCCAGGGAATGAGCAGTTCTTC
TRBJ2-1	TRBD2	TRBV20-1	few	CSATYWGISGGEFF	TGCAGTGCTACCTATTGGGGTATAAGTGGGGGGGAGTTCTTC
TRBJ2-7	TRBD2	TRBV29-1	many	CSVEEVAGYEQYF	TGCAGCGTTGAAGAAGTAGCGGGGTACGAGCAGTACTTC
TRBJ2-3	NA	TRBV27	many	CASSGYSKGTQYF	TGTGCCAGCAGTGGCTATAGCAAGGGGACGCAGTATTTT
TRBJ1-3	NA	TRBV4-3	few	CASSQDGGSGNTIYF	TGCGCCAGCAGCCAAGATGGGGGCTCTGGAAACACCATATATTTT
TRBJ2-3	TRBD2	TRBV29-1	few	CSVVPSGSRSDTQYF	TGCAGCGTTGTTCCTAGCGGGAGTAGATCAGATACGCAGTATTTT
TRBJ1-1	NA	TRBV12-3/TRBV12-4	NA	CASSLGLSAGLTEAFF	TGTGCCAGCAGTTTAGGTTTGAGTGCAGGGCTGACTGAAGCTTTCTTT
TRBJ1-2	NA	TRBV30	NA	CAWSVRRGGYTF	TGTGCCTGGAGTGTGCGCAGAGGAGGCTACACCTTC